The clone carrying this TCR beta chain was recorded at least ten times. Unique molecular identifiers were incorporated into the prepared TCRbeta library. MiXCR, applied by TCRdb to the PCR reads, yields one record per CDR3 protein. The sample holds roughly 190,000 distinct CDR3 sequences, 13% to 15% seen once. These data belong to a study of T-cell reconstitution after alpha-beta-depleted transplantation in children. Sample: PBMCs from the stem cell graft donor, taken from the stem cell graft. The sequence came from a human donor who donated a stem cell graft to a child with acute lymphoblastic leukemia.

As DNA, the CDR3 is TGTGCCAGCAGCATTACTCAGAAAGGGTTAAGTGAGCAGTTCTTC. It encodes CASSITQKGLSEQFF. The V gene is TRBV7-2, the J gene TRBJ2-1; D is ambiguous. CDR1 is SGHTA and CDR2 is FQGNSA in the germline V gene. The CDR3 covers 15 residues. Between the trimmed V and J ends, which lost 5 bases and 9 bases, there was a span of 20 bases.